These 7 T cell receptor beta chains came from one sample sequenced in a study of T cells in Graves' hyperthyroidism and ophthalmopathy (dated by TCRdb to about 2019). The library was made by multiplex PCR. For sequencing, an Illumina HiSeq 2000 was employed. TCR beta CDR3 regions were amplified from RNA transcripts. The first round of RT-PCR for the TCR CDR3 was performed with the HTBI primer set and the Qiagen OneStep RT-PCR kit. In-frame beta chains were kept once TCRdb had trimmed the public reads at Q25 with fastp and called clones with MiXCR. For every CDR3 protein sequence, its rows merge into one entry that carries the most common genes and DNA. In all, the sample holds roughly 580,000 distinct CDR3 sequences, and around 46% of those were seen once. Roughly 8.2% of the sample is held by the ten biggest clonotypes. The sample taken for sequencing was peripheral blood or thyroid tissue (not recorded which). These receptors were collected from a woman aged 18-30 years with Graves' hyperthyroidism. Donor details come from another sample of the same person, matched by shared clones.

CDR3 protein: CASSTSLAGYQETQYF. CDR3 nucleotide sequence: TGTGCCAGCAGTACCTCACTAGCGGGGTACCAAGAGACCCAGTACTTC. The rearrangement uses TRBV12-3 or TRBV12-4 and TRBJ2-5; TRBD2 aligns across 10 bases. V gave up 5 bases and J gave up 0 bases; unmatched junction bases: 6. The CDR3 is 16 residues long.

The genes are TRBV20-1 and TRBJ2-5, with D possibly matching TRBD2 (6 bases). V lost 3 bases and J 2 bases, leaving 19 bases between the germline ends. CDR1 is DFQATT, CDR2 SNEGSKA, per germline (reference sequence). The CDR3 is 16 amino acids. CDR3 DNA sequence: TGCAGTGCTAGCGCCCCGAAACTAGCTGATCAAGAGACCCAGTACTTC. It translates to CSASAPKLADQETQYF.

This chain uses TRBV5-1 with TRBJ1-6, with D possibly matching TRBD1 (5 bases). With 1 base removed from V and 16 bases from J, the gap between germline ends came to 12 bases. This CDR3 is 12 amino acids long. The germline CDR1 and CDR2 sequences are SGHRS and YFSETQ. The DNA of the CDR3 is TGCGCCAGCAGCTTGTCGGGGCTACGTCTCCACTTT. It encodes CASSLSGLRLHF.

This sequence joins TRBV7-9 and TRBJ1-1; D is ambiguous. Per the germline V gene, CDR1 is SEHNR and CDR2 is FQNEAQ (reference sequence). The CDR3 is made up of 13 amino acids. V was trimmed by 6 bases and J by 0 bases, leaving 8 bases between them. DNA of the CDR3: TGTGCCAGCAGAACACCCTTGAACACTGAAGCTTTCTTT. Amino acid sequence: CASRTPLNTEAFF.

The chain has TRBV7-8 and TRBJ2-5; D is uncertain. The CDR3 is 15 amino acids. Germline V gene data show CDR1 as SGHVS and CDR2 as FQNEAQ. V lost 5 bases and J lost 7, with 20 bases in between. Written as DNA, the CDR3 is TGTGCCAGCAGCCAAGAGTCGTCACCCCAATGGACCCAGTACTTC. Translated: CASSQESSPQWTQYF. Together with reference TRBV7-8 and TRBJ2-5, the CDR3 gives the full variable domain: GAGVSQSPRYKVAKRGQDVALRCDPISGHVSLFWYQQALGQGPEFLTYFQNEAQLDKSGLPSDRFFAERPEGSVSTLKIQRTQQEDSAVYLCASSQESSPQWTQYFGPGTRLLVL.

The chain links TRBV14 to TRBJ1-2; maybe TRBD1 (6 bases). The germline V and J ends were trimmed by 4 bases and 7 bases, with 13 bases remaining between them. The CDR3 runs to 13 residues. From germline, CDR1 is SGHDN and CDR2 FVKESK. The CDR3 DNA is TGTGCCAGCAGCCCAACAGGGATGGGTGGCTACACCTTC. This encodes CASSPTGMGGYTF.

This clonotype has a single count. The rearrangement links TRBV10-3 to TRBJ1-6; 8 bases are a match to TRBD1. J lost 7 bases, V lost 3 bases, and 2 bases had no gene match. This CDR3 is 14 amino acids long. Germline CDR1 ENHRY, CDR2 SYGVKD. The CDR3 protein is CAISEWTGNSPLHF. CDR3 in DNA: TGTGCCATCAGTGAATGGACAGGGAATTCACCCCTCCACTTT.